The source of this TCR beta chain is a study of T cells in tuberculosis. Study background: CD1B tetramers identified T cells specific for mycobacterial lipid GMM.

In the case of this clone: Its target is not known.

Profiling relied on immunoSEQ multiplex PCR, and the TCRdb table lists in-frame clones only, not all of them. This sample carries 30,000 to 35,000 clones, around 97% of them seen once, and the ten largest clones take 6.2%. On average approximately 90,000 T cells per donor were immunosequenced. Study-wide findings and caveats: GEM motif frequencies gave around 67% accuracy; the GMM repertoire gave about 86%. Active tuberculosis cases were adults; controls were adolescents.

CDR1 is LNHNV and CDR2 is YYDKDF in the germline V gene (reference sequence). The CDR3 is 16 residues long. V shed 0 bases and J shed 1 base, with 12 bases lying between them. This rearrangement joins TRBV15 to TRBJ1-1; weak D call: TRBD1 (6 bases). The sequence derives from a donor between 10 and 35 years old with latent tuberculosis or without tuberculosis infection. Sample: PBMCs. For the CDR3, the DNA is TGTGCCACCAGCAGAGATGATACAGGGACGAACACTGAAGCTTTCTTT. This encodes CATSRDDTGTNTEAFF.